These 20 T cell receptor beta chains share one sample of origin, sequenced in a study of T cells in Graves' hyperthyroidism and ophthalmopathy. Amplification yielded TCR beta CDR3 regions, with RNA transcripts as the source. The HTBI set primed first-round TCR CDR3 RT-PCR. Each CDR3 protein is one row after TCRdb ran MiXCR on the multiplex PCR reads. The data show 700,000 to 950,000 distinct CDR3 sequences, approximately 36% seen once. The sequencing input was blood. All receptors derive from a woman aged 35 to 49 with Graves' hyperthyroidism.

About this clonotype itself: A much larger clone differs from this one at a single base, so this may be a read error. The CDR3 ends on some other residue instead of the conserved phenylalanine or tryptophan, so this is likely a read error. V and J are TRBV15 and TRBJ2-7; D is undetermined. V lost 1 base and J lost 1, with 11 bases in between. The germline gives CDR1 LNHNV, CDR2 YYDKDF (reference sequence). The CDR3 loop spans 15 amino acids. The CDR3 loop reads CATSRVFDGSYEQYL. CDR3 DNA: TGTGCCACCAGCAGAGTGTTCGACGGATCCTACGAGCAGTACCTC.

This clonotype was found a few times. The chain combines TRBV27 with TRBJ1-5, with D perhaps TRBD1 (6 bases). Germline CDR1 reads MNHEY; CDR2 reads SMNVEV (reference sequence). V was pared by 5 bases and J by 7 bases, with 12 bases between. The length of the CDR3 is 13 residues. CDR3 in DNA: TGTGCCAGCAGTCGGGAGGGGGGACAGCCCCAGCATTTT. The encoded protein is CASSREGGQPQHF.

This clonotype has at least ten counts. The chain is built from TRBV20-1 and TRBJ1-4; D is unresolved. Deletions cut 5 bases from V and 8 bases from J, with 12 bases between. The CDR3 spans 12 residues. Germline values: CDR1 DFQATT, CDR2 SNEGSKA (reference sequence). The CDR3 sequence is CSARRAAEKLFF. CDR3 in DNA: TGCAGTGCTCGCCGGGCGGCAGAAAAACTGTTTTTT.

This clonotype was seen a handful of times. The chain combines TRBV4-1 with TRBJ1-6, with D unresolved. Germline V gives CDR1 MGHRA, CDR2 YSYEKL. The CDR3 spans 16 residues. With 1 base removed from V and 6 bases from J, the gap between germline ends came to 13 bases. CDR3 region: CASSQVRHLRNSPLHF. In DNA form, the CDR3 reads TGCGCCAGCAGCCAAGTGAGGCACCTACGTAATTCACCCCTCCACTTT.

This clonotype was observed at least ten times. The chain is built from TRBV7-2 and TRBJ2-7; no definite D call. V lost 5 bases and J lost 0, with 17 bases in between. CDR3 size: 16 residues. CDR1 and CDR2 (germline): SGHTA, FQGNSA. CDR3 in DNA: TGTGCCAGCAGCCGTAATGGACCCCAGAGCTCCTACGAGCAGTACTTC. Its protein is CASSRNGPQSSYEQYF.

The chain is built from TRBV6-6 and TRBJ2-2; D ambiguous. V lost 4 bases and J lost 3, with 9 bases in between. The CDR3 loop spans 14 amino acids. In germline, CDR1 is MNHNY, CDR2 SVGAGI (reference sequence). The CDR3: CASSSTEHTGELFF. CDR3 in DNA: TGTGCCAGCAGTTCAACAGAGCACACCGGGGAGCTGTTTTTT.

This clonotype was observed a handful of times. The V and J genes are TRBV12-3 or TRBV12-4 and TRBJ1-2, with D possibly being TRBD1 (5 bases). This CDR3 is built from 14 residues. Trimming took 7 bases from V and 4 from J, leaving 16 bases between them. The CDR3 sequence is CASNVRGKVYGYTF. Here the CDR3 DNA reads TGTGCCAGCAACGTCCGGGGGAAGGTCTATGGCTACACCTTC.

Many counts were recorded for this clonotype. This chain joins TRBV25-1 and TRBJ2-7, with D uncertain. V lost 2 bases and J lost 4, with 9 bases in between. This CDR3 has 13 residues. Germline CDR1 MGHDK, CDR2 SYGVNS. CDR3 bases: TGTGCCAGCAGTGAAACAATCGATTACGAGCAGTACTTC. It specifies CASSETIDYEQYF.

This chain connects TRBV7-6 to TRBJ1-3; D is unresolved. Germline V gives CDR1 SGHVS, CDR2 FNYEAQ. Between the trimmed V and J ends, which lost 2 bases and 0 bases, there was a span of 17 bases. The CDR3 covers 18 residues. The CDR3 nucleotides read TGTGCCAGCAGCTTATTAGGAAGAGGATTCCACTCTGGAAACACCATATATTTT. It encodes CASSLLGRGFHSGNTIYF.

J is TRBJ1-1 and V is TRBV7-9; 8 nucleotides match TRBD1. CDR1 is SEHNR, CDR2 FQNEAQ, per germline (reference sequence). V shed 5 bases and J 4 bases; nucleotides not matched to a gene: 6. The CDR3 consists of 14 residues. Here the CDR3 DNA reads TGTGCCAGCAGCCGGGGACAGGAGTTCACTGAAGCTTTCTTT. Residues: CASSRGQEFTEAFF.

There are many counts of this clonotype. The J gene is TRBJ2-7, the V gene TRBV24-1; 9 bases align to TRBD1. V trimming: 0 bases; J trimming: 2 bases; junction bases outside the gene matches: 4. This CDR3 is 16 amino acids long. The V gene's germline CDR1 is KGHDR and CDR2 SFDVKD. The CDR3 is CATSDLTDRGAYEQYF. The CDR3 coding sequence is TGTGCCACCAGTGATTTGACGGACAGGGGAGCCTACGAGCAGTACTTC.

The chain carries TRBV10-2 and TRBJ1-1; TRBD1 is a possible D gene (6 bases). Germline CDR1 and CDR2: WSHSY and SAAADI. V shed 6 bases and J shed 4 bases, with 15 bases lying between them. The length of the CDR3 is 14 residues. Written as DNA, the CDR3 is TGCGCCAGCAGGGTTACACAGGGCTTCACTGAAGCTTTCTTT. Protein sequence: CASRVTQGFTEAFF.

This clonotype occurred many times. The chain has TRBV19 and TRBJ1-1; D is uncertain. The CDR3 consists of 13 residues. CDR1 and CDR2 from the germline V gene are LNHDA and SQIVND (reference sequence). Trimming took 5 bases from V and 3 from J, leaving 10 bases between them. The CDR3 bases are TGTGCCAGTAGTGACGGGAGGGACACTGAAGCTTTCTTT. Encoded protein: CASSDGRDTEAFF.

This clonotype was observed a handful of times. The gene calls are TRBV12-5 and TRBJ1-1, with D uncertain. The V and J ends lost 1 base and 1 base respectively, with 7 bases between them. CDR1 is LGHNT, CDR2 FRNRAP, per germline. The CDR3 runs 14 residues. The CDR3 nucleotides read TGTGCTAGTGGTTTGGGGGGTCCGAACACTGAAGCTTTCTTT. Protein product: CASGLGGPNTEAFF.

The chain is built from TRBV7-9 and TRBJ1-1, with 7 positions matching TRBD1. There are 16 residues in the CDR3. The V and J ends lost 3 bases and 2 bases, in that order; junction bases with no gene match: 9. CDR1 is SEHNR, CDR2 FQNEAQ, per germline (reference sequence). CDR3 sequence: CASSFPRDRPNTEAFF. DNA for the CDR3: TGTGCCAGCAGCTTCCCCCGGGACAGACCCAACACTGAAGCTTTCTTT.

V usage is TRBV20-1 and J usage is TRBJ2-5; 11 nucleotides align to TRBD2. Germline V gives CDR1 DFQATT, CDR2 SNEGSKA (reference sequence). The CDR3 loop spans 13 amino acids. V lost 1 base, J lost 11 bases, and 6 bases stayed unmatched. CDR3 coding DNA: TGCAGTGCTAGAGGTGGTAGCGGGGGGGCGCAGTACTTC. Amino acid sequence: CSARGGSGGAQYF.

This chain connects TRBV7-8 to TRBJ2-4; D is unresolved. Trimming took off 5 bases at V and 9 bases at J, with 11 bases between the two ends. This CDR3 has 12 amino acids. Germline values: CDR1 SGHVS, CDR2 FQNEAQ. This CDR3 is CASSRPGRIQYF. The CDR3 coding sequence is TGTGCCAGCAGCCGACCGGGCCGCATTCAGTACTTC.

This clonotype came up a few times. The V gene is TRBV12-3 or TRBV12-4, the J gene TRBJ1-6, with 10 positions matching TRBD1. V was clipped by 7 bases and J by 9 bases; unmatched bases: 9. The CDR3 sequence is 15 residues long. This CDR3 is CASTRTGGTSSPLHF. CDR3 coding DNA: TGTGCCAGCACCAGGACAGGGGGTACGAGTTCACCCCTCCACTTT.

This rearrangement joins TRBV7-9 to TRBJ2-7; D tentatively fits TRBD1 or TRBD2 (5 bases each). Trimming took 7 bases from V and 3 from J, leaving 16 bases between them. The CDR3 spans 14 residues. The germline gives CDR1 SEHNR, CDR2 FQNEAQ (reference sequence). The CDR3 reads CASTTGTPNYEQYF. The CDR3 DNA follows: TGTGCCAGCACAACCGGGACCCCCAACTACGAGCAGTACTTC.

As regards this clonotype: A single base separates this from a much larger clone, so it may be a read error. This chain connects TRBV20-1 to TRBJ1-6, with TRBD1 as a possible D gene (6 bases). Germline CDR1 is DFQATT and CDR2 is SNEGSKA (reference sequence). CDR3 length equals 14 residues. The DNA for the CDR3 is TGCAGTGCTAGGGTGGGGGCCTATAATCCACCCCTCCACTTT. Protein product: CSARVGAYNPPLHF.